The 9 T cell receptor beta chains in this list originate from one sample, sequenced in a study of early T cells in non-severe SARS-CoV-2 infection. A single record per CDR3 protein comes from TCRdb applying MiXCR to the 5' RACE reads. The table records about 22,000 distinct CDR3 sequences, around 4% of them present only once. The sequencing input was whole blood. The receptors here all came from an adult who was a healthcare worker with PCR-confirmed SARS-CoV-2 infection or an uninfected control (not recorded which).

This clonotype has a handful of counts. The chain couples TRBV20-1 to TRBJ1-2; no definite D call. CDR1 and CDR2 from the germline V gene are DFQATT and SNEGSKA (reference sequence). The CDR3 loop spans 15 amino acids. V was clipped by 3 bases and J by 3 bases, with 17 bases between them. This CDR3 reads CSASQFQALDYGYTF. CDR3 nucleotides: TGCAGTGCTAGTCAGTTTCAGGCCCTCGACTATGGCTACACCTTC.

The chain has TRBV18 and TRBJ1-3, with a tentative D call TRBD1 (6 bases). CDR1 is KGHSH, CDR2 LQKENI, per germline. The CDR3 contains 14 residues. Trimming cost V 8 bases and J 2 bases, with 13 bases left between them. The CDR3: CASASQGTGNTIYF. The CDR3 DNA follows: TGTGCCAGCGCTTCACAGGGAACTGGAAACACCATATATTTT.

This clonotype has ten or more counts. The gene calls are TRBV12-5 and TRBJ2-1; 12 bases match TRBD2. The CDR3 covers 16 residues. Looked up from germline, CDR1 is LGHNT and CDR2 is FRNRAP. Trimming took 6 bases from V and 11 from J; bases not matched to a gene: 14. CDR3 nucleotide sequence: TGTGCTAGTGGATCTAGCGGGGGGGCCGTCAGATATCAGCAGTTCTTC. It translates to CASGSSGGAVRYQQFF. Full variable domain (missing parts from reference TRBV12-5 and TRBJ2-1): DARVTQTPRHKVTEMGQEVTMRCQPILGHNTVFWYRQTMMQGLELLAYFRNRAPLDDSGMPKDRFSAEMPDATLATLKIQPSEPRDSAVYFCASGSSGGAVRYQQFFGPGTRLTVL.

This clonotype was seen ten or more times. The genes are TRBV6-6 and TRBJ2-1; TRBD2 aligns across 11 bases. Germline CDR1 is MNHNY and CDR2 is SVGAGI (reference sequence). The V gene end was trimmed by 5 bases and the J gene end by 0 bases; junction bases not matched to a gene: 12. The CDR3 totals 19 residues. The CDR3 is CASSVPPGLAASSYNEQFF. The CDR3 DNA follows: TGTGCCAGCAGTGTCCCGCCGGGACTAGCGGCGAGCTCCTACAATGAGCAGTTCTTC.

The sample holds many counts of this clonotype. A junction boundary mismatches the germline segment, possibly from a read error. This chain links TRBV5-4 with TRBJ1-1; D gene unclear. The CDR3 runs 14 residues. CDR1 and CDR2 (germline): SGHNT, YYREEE (reference sequence). CDR3 residues: CASSLAIRNAEAFF. In DNA form, the CDR3 reads TGTGCCAGCAGCTTGGCCATTCGGAACGCTGAAGCTTTCTTT.

This clonotype was seen many times. V usage is TRBV29-1 and J usage is TRBJ2-7, with TRBD1 as a possible D gene (5 bases). Per the germline V gene, CDR1 is SQVTM and CDR2 is ANQGSEA. There are 13 residues in the CDR3. V lost 4 bases, J lost 4 bases, and 14 bases lay in between. This CDR3 is CSVAAGRSYEQYF. The DNA of the CDR3 is TGCAGCGTTGCGGCAGGGCGGTCGTACGAGCAGTACTTC.

This clonotype was recorded many times. This chain links TRBV7-6 with TRBJ2-1; maybe TRBD2 (7 bases). Per the germline V gene, CDR1 is SGHVS and CDR2 is FNYEAQ. The V end lost 6 bases, the J end lost 8 bases, and 11 bases lay between the germline ends. The CDR3 is 12 amino acids. CDR3 residues: CASSGGGHEQFF. The CDR3 DNA reads TGTGCCAGCAGTGGCGGGGGCCATGAGCAGTTCTTC.

In its sample, this clonotype was seen many times. The V gene is TRBV20-1, the J gene TRBJ1-6; tentative D call: TRBD1 (6 bases). This CDR3 comprises 15 residues. V lost 1 base and J lost 7, with 14 bases in between. The germline V gene encodes CDR1 DFQATT and CDR2 SNEGSKA (reference sequence). The CDR3 loop is CSARAMGHENSPLHF. DNA for the CDR3: TGCAGTGCTAGAGCTATGGGACACGAAAATTCACCCCTCCACTTT.

Many counts were recorded for this clonotype. The chain couples TRBV7-8 to TRBJ2-2, with D tentatively TRBD2 (5 bases). The CDR3 is 14 amino acids. The germline V gene has CDR1 SGHVS and CDR2 FQNEAQ. The V gene lost 8 bases and the J gene lost 4 bases, with 14 bases spanning the gap. CDR3 nucleotide sequence: TGTGCCAGCGGTGTGAATGCGGGCACCGGGGAGCTGTTTTTT. Translated, it gives CASGVNAGTGELFF.